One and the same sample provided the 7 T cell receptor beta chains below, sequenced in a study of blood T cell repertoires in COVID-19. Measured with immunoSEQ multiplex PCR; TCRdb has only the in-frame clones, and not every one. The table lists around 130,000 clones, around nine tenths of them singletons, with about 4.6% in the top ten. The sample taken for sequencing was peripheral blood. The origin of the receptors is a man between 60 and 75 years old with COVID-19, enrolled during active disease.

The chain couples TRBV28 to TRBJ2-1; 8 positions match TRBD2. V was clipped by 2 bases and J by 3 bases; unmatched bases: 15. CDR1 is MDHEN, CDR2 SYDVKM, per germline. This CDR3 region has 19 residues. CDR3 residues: CASSLAPEGSGKIYNEQFF. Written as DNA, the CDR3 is TGTGCCAGCAGTTTAGCCCCGGAGGGTAGCGGGAAAATCTACAATGAGCAGTTCTTC.

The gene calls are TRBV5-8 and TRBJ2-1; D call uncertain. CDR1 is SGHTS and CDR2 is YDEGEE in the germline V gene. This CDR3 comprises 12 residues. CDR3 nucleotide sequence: TGTGCTGACATCCGCTCCTACAATGAGCAGTTCTTC. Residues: CADIRSYNEQFF.

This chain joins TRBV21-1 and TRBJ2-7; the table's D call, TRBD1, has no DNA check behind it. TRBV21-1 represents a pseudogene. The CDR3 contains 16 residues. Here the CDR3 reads CASSKSGTGVPYEQYF. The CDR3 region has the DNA TGTGCCAGCAGCAAATCTGGAACAGGGGTCCCCTACGAGCAGTACTTC.

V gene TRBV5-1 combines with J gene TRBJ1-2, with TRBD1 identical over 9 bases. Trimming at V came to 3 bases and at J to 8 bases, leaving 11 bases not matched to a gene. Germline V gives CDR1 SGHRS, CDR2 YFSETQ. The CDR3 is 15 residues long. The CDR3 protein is CASSYYSGTGIGYTF. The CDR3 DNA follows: TGCGCCAGCAGCTACTACTCCGGGACAGGGATCGGCTACACCTTC. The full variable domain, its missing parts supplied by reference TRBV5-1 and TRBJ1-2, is KAGVTQTPRYLIKTRGQQVTLSCSPISGHRSVSWYQQTPGQGLQFLFEYFSETQRNKGNFPGRFSGRQFSNSRSEMNVSTLELGDSALYLCASSYYSGTGIGYTFGSGTRLTVV.

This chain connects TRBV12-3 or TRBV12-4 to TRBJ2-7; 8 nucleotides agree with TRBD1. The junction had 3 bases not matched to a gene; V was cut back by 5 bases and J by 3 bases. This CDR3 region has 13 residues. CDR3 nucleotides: TGTGCCAGCAGTCTTGGACAGGGCTACGAGCAGTACTTC. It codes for CASSLGQGYEQYF.

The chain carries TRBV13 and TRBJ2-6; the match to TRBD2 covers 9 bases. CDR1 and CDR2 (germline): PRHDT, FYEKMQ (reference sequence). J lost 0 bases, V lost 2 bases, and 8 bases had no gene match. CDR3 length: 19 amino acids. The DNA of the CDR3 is TGTGCCAGCAGCTTAAGGGGGGAACTAGCGGGCTCTGGGGCCAACGTCCTGACTTTC. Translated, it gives CASSLRGELAGSGANVLTF.

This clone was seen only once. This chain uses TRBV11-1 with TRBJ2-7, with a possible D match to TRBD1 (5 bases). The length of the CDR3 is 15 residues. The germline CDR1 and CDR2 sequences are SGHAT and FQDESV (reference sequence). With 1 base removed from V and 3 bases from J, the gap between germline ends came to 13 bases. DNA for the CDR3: TGTGCCAGCAGCTTAGGAAGGGGCCTAAGCTACGAGCAGTACTTC. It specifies CASSLGRGLSYEQYF.